This T cell receptor beta chain was sequenced in a study of blood T cell repertoires in COVID-19. Germline CDR1 is MNHEY and CDR2 is SVGAGI. V lost 5 bases, J lost 8 bases, and 7 bases lay in between. The CDR3 is 12 amino acids. TCRdb keeps only in-frame clones here, not all; method: immunoSEQ multiplex PCR. Here the sample spans about 62,000 clones, around 86% being singletons. The sequencing sample was made of peripheral blood. This TCR was sampled from a woman older than 75 with acute or convalescent COVID-19. V usage is TRBV6-5 and J usage is TRBJ1-6; D is unresolved. The CDR3 DNA is TGTGCCAGCAGTCACAGAGATTCACCCCTCCACTTT. Its protein product is CASSHRDSPLHF.